The sequence of this T cell receptor (beta chain) was determined in a study of T-cell reconstitution after alpha-beta-depleted transplantation in children. The library targeted TCRbeta and was prepared with unique molecular identifiers. TCRdb re-analysed the PCR reads in MiXCR, keeping a single row per CDR3 protein. The sample records 200,000 to 250,000 distinct CDR3 sequences, approximately 8% being singletons. CDR1 is SGHTA, CDR2 FQGNSA, per germline. This CDR3 contains 15 residues. V was clipped by 2 bases and J by 1 base, with 10 bases between them. This clonotype was seen at least ten times. The receptor comes from a male patient between 5 and 17 years old who had a stem cell transplant for acute lymphoblastic leukemia, so the T cells may come from the graft donor. V usage is TRBV7-2 and J usage is TRBJ2-3; D is uncertain. Sequencing used PBMCs, mostly from graft donor cells, obtained 180 days after TCRalphabeta/CD19-depleted stem cell transplant. DNA for the CDR3: TGTGCCAGCAGCTTACAACTTTTTGGCACAGATACGCAGTATTTT. It codes for CASSLQLFGTDTQYF.